The 32 T cell receptor beta chains below were found in one sample sequenced in a study of T cells expressing NK-cell markers. TCRdb reprocessed the 5' RACE reads and reports one entry per CDR3 protein, with no DNA. This specimen shows some 600,000 distinct CDR3 sequences; the ten leading clones hold around 4%. The source material was blood T cells: a sorted CD56 or NKG2C T cell subset, CD4+ or CD8+ T cells, or bulk PBMC T cells (not recorded which). The origin of the receptors is a man aged 18 to 29 in good health.

The chain employs TRBV6-1 and TRBJ2-7. This CDR3 region has 13 residues. Germline CDR1 reads MNHNS; CDR2 reads SASEGT. CDR3 sequence: CASDRSGSYEQYF.

This chain links TRBV19 with TRBJ2-5; TCRdb's D call of TRBD2 is untestable without DNA. Germline lookup yields CDR1 LNHDA and CDR2 SQIVND (reference sequence). CDR3 length: 14 amino acids. The CDR3 sequence: CATTGGMYQETQYF.

V and J are TRBV29-1 and TRBJ1-1; no DNA is available, so the TRBD1 call from TCRdb remains unchecked. The CDR3 runs to 13 residues. Germline CDR1 and CDR2: SQVTM and ANQGSEA. This CDR3 is CSVALRQGPEAFF.

V usage is TRBV12-3 or TRBV12-4 and J usage is TRBJ2-4. CDR3 length equals 12 residues. The CDR3 sequence: CAIAVAKNIQYF.

The chain is built from TRBV7-8 and TRBJ2-7; TCRdb proposes TRBD1, but this gene call is untestable without DNA. CDR1 SGHVS and CDR2 FQNEAQ come from the germline V gene. CDR3 length: 16 residues. The CDR3 is CASSPYGTGGRYEQYF. The full variable domain, its missing parts supplied by reference TRBV7-8 and TRBJ2-7, is GAGVSQSPRYKVAKRGQDVALRCDPISGHVSLFWYQQALGQGPEFLTYFQNEAQLDKSGLPSDRFFAERPEGSVSTLKIQRTQQEDSAVYLCASSPYGTGGRYEQYFGPGTRLTVT.

This chain joins TRBV5-5 and TRBJ2-5; checking the TCRdb D call of TRBD1 is not possible without DNA. The CDR3 runs to 13 residues. CDR1 is SGHKS, CDR2 YYEKEE, per germline (reference sequence). CDR3 in amino acids: CASSLVGEETQYF.

CDR3 amino acids: CSARDLESMPSQYF. The chain employs TRBV20-1 and TRBJ2-5; with no DNA, the TCRdb D assignment of TRBD2 cannot be verified. This CDR3 contains 14 residues. Germline CDR1 and CDR2: DFQATT and SNEGSKA (reference sequence).

The chain combines TRBV7-8 with TRBJ2-1; TCRdb designates TRBD2, a call that cannot be tested without DNA. The CDR3 loop spans 15 amino acids. The germline V gene encodes CDR1 SGHVS and CDR2 FQNEAQ. CDR3 loop: CASSRGPTSYNEQFF. The full variable domain, completed using reference TRBV7-8 and TRBJ2-1, is GAGVSQSPRYKVAKRGQDVALRCDPISGHVSLFWYQQALGQGPEFLTYFQNEAQLDKSGLPSDRFFAERPEGSVSTLKIQRTQQEDSAVYLCASSRGPTSYNEQFFGPGTRLTVL.

The chain employs TRBV12-3 or TRBV12-4 and TRBJ2-1; the D call from TCRdb, TRBD1, cannot be confirmed without DNA. The CDR3 is 15 residues long. The CDR3 region is CASSFLGTGWNEQFF.

The CDR3 here is CASSPSLTQGAVYEQYF. The genes are TRBV12-3 or TRBV12-4 and TRBJ2-7; without DNA, the TCRdb call of TRBD1 cannot be checked. The CDR3 contains 17 residues.

The gene calls are TRBV7-9 and TRBJ2-2; TCRdb proposes TRBD2, but this gene call is untestable without DNA. Per the germline V gene, CDR1 is SEHNR and CDR2 is FQNEAQ (reference sequence). This CDR3 region has 16 residues. The CDR3 spells CASSATLGDGTGELFF.

V gene TRBV29-1 combines with J gene TRBJ2-1; TCRdb's assignment of TRBD1 cannot be checked, as there is no DNA. This CDR3 is built from 14 residues. The germline V gene has CDR1 SQVTM and CDR2 ANQGSEA. The CDR3 sequence: CSVLPRVTYNEQFF.

The chain links TRBV20-1 to TRBJ2-2; TCRdb designates TRBD1, a call that cannot be tested without DNA. This CDR3 has 15 amino acids. Germline values: CDR1 DFQATT, CDR2 SNEGSKA (reference sequence). The CDR3 sequence is CSARALSGEMAKLFF.

The chain recombines TRBV7-9 with TRBJ2-1; the TCRdb call, TRBD1, lacks DNA for checking. The CDR3 is 17 residues long. Germline V gives CDR1 SEHNR, CDR2 FQNEAQ (reference sequence). CDR3 sequence reads: CASYESPPGGGPNEQFF.

The chain joins TRBV10-2 to TRBJ1-1; TCRdb names TRBD1, which stays unverified in the absence of DNA. The CDR3 extends over 14 amino acids. Germline-derived CDR1 and CDR2 are WSHSY and SAAADI. CDR3 region: CASSEGGVNTEAFF.

This chain links TRBV13 with TRBJ2-3. In germline, CDR1 is PRHDT, CDR2 FYEKMQ (reference sequence). This CDR3 comprises 12 residues. The CDR3 region is CASSSILGTQYF. The full variable domain, completed using reference TRBV13 and TRBJ2-3, is AAGVIQSPRHLIKEKRETATLKCYPIPRHDTVYWYQQGPGQDPQFLISFYEKMQSDKGSIPDRFSAQQFSDYHSELNMSSLELGDSALYFCASSSILGTQYFGPGTRLTVL.

The V call is TRBV7-6, the J call TRBJ1-3. Looked up from germline, CDR1 is SGHVS and CDR2 is FNYEAQ. This CDR3 is 14 amino acids long. This chain's CDR3 is CASSLGVLGNTIYF.

This rearrangement joins TRBV20-1 to TRBJ2-1; TCRdb's assignment of TRBD2 cannot be checked, as there is no DNA. Germline CDR1 DFQATT, CDR2 SNEGSKA (reference sequence). CDR3 length: 15 amino acids. The CDR3 sequence is CSASRMAGSYNEQFF.

The chain is built from TRBV11-2 and TRBJ1-1. This CDR3 comprises 12 residues. In germline, CDR1 is SGHAT, CDR2 FQNNGV. CDR3 sequence: CASSYYRAQAFF.

The chain uses TRBV5-1 and TRBJ2-1. CDR3 size: 14 residues. CDR1 and CDR2 from the germline V gene are SGHRS and YFSETQ. CDR3: CASSAGYAGYEQFF.

The V call is TRBV7-9, the J call TRBJ2-3; with no DNA, the TCRdb D assignment of TRBD1 cannot be verified. There are 15 residues in the CDR3. Germline V gene sequence: CDR1 SEHNR, CDR2 FQNEAQ (reference sequence). CDR3 residues: CASSQTPGGTDTQYF.

This chain connects TRBV5-1 to TRBJ2-3; TCRdb returns TRBD2, unconfirmable since there is no DNA. This CDR3 is 16 amino acids long. Per germline, CDR1 SGHRS and CDR2 YFSETQ. The CDR3 sequence is CASSLREGLATDTQYF.

This chain joins TRBV19 and TRBJ2-5; TCRdb's D call, TRBD1, is unchecked because there is no DNA. The V gene's germline CDR1 is LNHDA and CDR2 SQIVND (reference sequence). This CDR3 is built from 16 residues. The CDR3 loop reads CASSTPGTGVQETQYF. The full variable domain, in which reference TRBV19 and TRBJ2-5 provide the parts outside the CDR3, is DGGITQSPKYLFRKEGQNVTLSCEQNLNHDAMYWYRQDPGQGLRLIYYSQIVNDFQKGDIAEGYSVSREKKESFPLTVTSAQKNPTAFYLCASSTPGTGVQETQYFGPGTRLLVL.

The chain joins TRBV10-3 to TRBJ2-7; TCRdb returns TRBD2, unconfirmable since there is no DNA. Looked up from germline, CDR1 is ENHRY and CDR2 is SYGVKD. This CDR3 contains 16 residues. The CDR3 spells CAISLTGTSGEYEQYF.

The rearrangement uses TRBV9 and TRBJ2-7; TCRdb's D call, TRBD1, is unchecked because there is no DNA. The CDR3 spans 14 residues. Per the germline V gene, CDR1 is SGDLS and CDR2 is YYNGEE. The CDR3: CASGSRDRSYEQYF.

The chain uses TRBV10-3 and TRBJ1-1. The CDR3 runs to 14 residues. Germline V gene data show CDR1 as ENHRY and CDR2 as SYGVKD. CDR3 in amino acids: CASSKHRLDTEAFF.

The V call is TRBV28, the J call TRBJ2-2; TCRdb designates TRBD2, a call that cannot be tested without DNA. Germline V gives CDR1 MDHEN, CDR2 SYDVKM. The CDR3 sequence is 15 residues long. CDR3: CASRASSGNTGELFF.

This sequence joins TRBV5-1 and TRBJ2-2; TCRdb designates TRBD2, a call that cannot be tested without DNA. CDR3 size: 16 residues. Germline-derived CDR1 and CDR2 are SGHRS and YFSETQ. The CDR3 spells CASSVSVAVNTGELFF.

J is TRBJ2-7 and V is TRBV27; TCRdb's D gene call, TRBD1, goes unchecked for lack of DNA. Germline CDR1 reads MNHEY; CDR2 reads SMNVEV (reference sequence). The length of the CDR3 is 16 residues. This CDR3 reads CASSFSGDRGEYEQYF.

The genes are TRBV27 and TRBJ2-3; the TRBD2 assignment by TCRdb is unverifiable without DNA. The germline gives CDR1 MNHEY, CDR2 SMNVEV (reference sequence). The CDR3 consists of 17 residues. This chain's CDR3 is CASSPPTSGRSTDTQYF.

This chain joins TRBV20-1 and TRBJ1-3. The CDR3 has 14 residues. CDR1 and CDR2 (germline): DFQATT, SNEGSKA (reference sequence). CDR3 sequence: CSGEDGRSGNTIYF.

The chain links TRBV6-5 to TRBJ2-1; the TCRdb D gene call, TRBD1, has no DNA to confirm it. This CDR3 is 16 amino acids long. Per germline, CDR1 MNHEY and CDR2 SVGAGI. The CDR3: CASIGQGAPYGNEQFF.